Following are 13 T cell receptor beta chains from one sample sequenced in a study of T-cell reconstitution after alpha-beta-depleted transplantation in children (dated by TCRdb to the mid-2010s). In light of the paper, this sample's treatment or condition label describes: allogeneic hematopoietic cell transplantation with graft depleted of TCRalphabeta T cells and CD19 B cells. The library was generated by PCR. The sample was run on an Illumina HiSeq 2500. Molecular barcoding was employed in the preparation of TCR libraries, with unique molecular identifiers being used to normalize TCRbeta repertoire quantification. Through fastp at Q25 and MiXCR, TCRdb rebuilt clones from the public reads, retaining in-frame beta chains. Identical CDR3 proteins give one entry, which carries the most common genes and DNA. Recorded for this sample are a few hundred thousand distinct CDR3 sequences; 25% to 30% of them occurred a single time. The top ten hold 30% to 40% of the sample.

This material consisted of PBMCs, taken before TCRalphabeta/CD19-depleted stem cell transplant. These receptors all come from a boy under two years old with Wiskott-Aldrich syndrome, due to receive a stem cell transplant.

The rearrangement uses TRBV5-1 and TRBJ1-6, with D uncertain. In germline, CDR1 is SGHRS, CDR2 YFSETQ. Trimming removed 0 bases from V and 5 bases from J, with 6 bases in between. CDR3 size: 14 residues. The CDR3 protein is CASSLEQHNSPLHF. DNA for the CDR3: TGCGCCAGCAGCTTGGAACAGCATAATTCACCCCTCCACTTT. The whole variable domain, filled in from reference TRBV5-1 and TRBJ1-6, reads KAGVTQTPRYLIKTRGQQVTLSCSPISGHRSVSWYQQTPGQGLQFLFEYFSETQRNKGNFPGRFSGRQFSNSRSEMNVSTLELGDSALYLCASSLEQHNSPLHFGNGTRLTVT.

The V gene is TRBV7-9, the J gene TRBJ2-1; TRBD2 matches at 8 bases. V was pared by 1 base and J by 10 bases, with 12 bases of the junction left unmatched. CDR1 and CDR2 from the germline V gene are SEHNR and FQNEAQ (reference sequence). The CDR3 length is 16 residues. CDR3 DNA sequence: TGTGCCAGCAGCTTAGGGGCAGCGGGAGAGGTCGAGGAGCAGTTCTTC. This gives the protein CASSLGAAGEVEEQFF.

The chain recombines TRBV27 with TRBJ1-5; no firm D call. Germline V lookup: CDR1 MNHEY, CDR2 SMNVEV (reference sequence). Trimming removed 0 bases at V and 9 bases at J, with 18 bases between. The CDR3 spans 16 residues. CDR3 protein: CASSLSGFQETRPQHF. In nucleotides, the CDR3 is TGTGCCAGCAGTTTATCGGGTTTCCAGGAAACCAGGCCCCAGCATTTT.

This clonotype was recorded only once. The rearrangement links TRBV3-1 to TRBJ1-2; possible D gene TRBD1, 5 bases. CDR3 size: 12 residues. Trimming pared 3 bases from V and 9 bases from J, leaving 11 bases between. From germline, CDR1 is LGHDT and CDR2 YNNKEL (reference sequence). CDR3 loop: CASSQDKARYTF. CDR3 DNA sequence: TGTGCCAGCAGCCAGGACAAAGCACGCTACACCTTC.

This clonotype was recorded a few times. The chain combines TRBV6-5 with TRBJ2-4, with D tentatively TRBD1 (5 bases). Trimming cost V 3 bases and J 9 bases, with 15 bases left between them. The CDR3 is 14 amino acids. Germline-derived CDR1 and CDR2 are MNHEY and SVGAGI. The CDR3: CASSYDNRQGIQYF. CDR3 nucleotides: TGTGCCAGCAGTTATGATAACCGTCAGGGCATTCAGTACTTC.

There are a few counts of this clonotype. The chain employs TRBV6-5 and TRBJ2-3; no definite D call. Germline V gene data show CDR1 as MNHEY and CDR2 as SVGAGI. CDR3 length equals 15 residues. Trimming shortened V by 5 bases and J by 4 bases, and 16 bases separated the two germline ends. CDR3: CASSPTNGRPDTQYF. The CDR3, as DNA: TGTGCCAGCAGTCCCACCAATGGGCGTCCAGATACGCAGTATTTT.

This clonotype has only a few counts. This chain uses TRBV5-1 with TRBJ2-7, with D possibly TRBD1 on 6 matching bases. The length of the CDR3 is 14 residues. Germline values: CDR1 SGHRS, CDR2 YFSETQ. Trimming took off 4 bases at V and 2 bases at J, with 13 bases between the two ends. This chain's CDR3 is CASSRDTETYEQYF. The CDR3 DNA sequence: TGCGCCAGCAGCCGGGACACGGAGACCTACGAGCAGTACTTC.

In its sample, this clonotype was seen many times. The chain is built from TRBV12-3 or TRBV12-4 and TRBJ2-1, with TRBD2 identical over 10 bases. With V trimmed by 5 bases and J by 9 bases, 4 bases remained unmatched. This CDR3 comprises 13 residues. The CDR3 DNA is TGTGCCAGCAGTCTACTAGCGGGGTTTGAGCAGTTCTTC. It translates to CASSLLAGFEQFF.

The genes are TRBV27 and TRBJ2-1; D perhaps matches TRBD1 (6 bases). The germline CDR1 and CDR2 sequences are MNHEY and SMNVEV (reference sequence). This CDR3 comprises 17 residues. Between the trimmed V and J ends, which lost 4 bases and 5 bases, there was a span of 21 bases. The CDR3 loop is CASSSHGQLFGDNEQFF. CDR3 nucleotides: TGTGCCAGCAGTTCCCATGGACAGCTCTTTGGGGACAATGAGCAGTTCTTC.

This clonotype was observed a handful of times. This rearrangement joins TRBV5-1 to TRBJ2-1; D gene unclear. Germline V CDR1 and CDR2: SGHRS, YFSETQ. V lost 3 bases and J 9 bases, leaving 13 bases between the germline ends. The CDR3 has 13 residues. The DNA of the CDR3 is TGCGCCAGCAGCTGGAGACTGAGGAGTGAGCAGTTCTTC. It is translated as CASSWRLRSEQFF. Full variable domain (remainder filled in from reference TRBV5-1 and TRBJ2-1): KAGVTQTPRYLIKTRGQQVTLSCSPISGHRSVSWYQQTPGQGLQFLFEYFSETQRNKGNFPGRFSGRQFSNSRSEMNVSTLELGDSALYLCASSWRLRSEQFFGPGTRLTVL.

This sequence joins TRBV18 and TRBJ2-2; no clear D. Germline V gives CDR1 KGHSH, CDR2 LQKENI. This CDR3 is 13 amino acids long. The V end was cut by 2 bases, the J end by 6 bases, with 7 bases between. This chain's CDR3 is CASSPKGAGELFF. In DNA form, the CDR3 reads TGTGCCAGCTCACCAAAGGGTGCCGGGGAGCTGTTTTTT.

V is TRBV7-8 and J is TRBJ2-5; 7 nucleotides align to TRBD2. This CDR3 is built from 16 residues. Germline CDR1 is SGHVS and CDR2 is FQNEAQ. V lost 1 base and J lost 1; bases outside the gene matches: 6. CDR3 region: CASSLGWLAVQETQYF. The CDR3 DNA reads TGTGCCAGCAGCTTAGGTTGGCTAGCGGTCCAAGAGACCCAGTACTTC.

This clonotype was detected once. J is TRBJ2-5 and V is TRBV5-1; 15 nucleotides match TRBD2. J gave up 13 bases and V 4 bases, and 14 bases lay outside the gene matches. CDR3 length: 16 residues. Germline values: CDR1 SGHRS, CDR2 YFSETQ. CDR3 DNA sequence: TGCGCCAGCAGCGATCGGACTAGCGGGAGGGCCGTAAATCTGTACTTC. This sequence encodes CASSDRTSGRAVNLYF.